The 24 T cell receptor beta chains below come from one sample, sequenced in a study of cytomegalovirus exposure and HLA in healthy donors. The PCR contained 60 Vbeta and 13 Jbeta primers. Profiling relied on immunoSEQ multiplex PCR, and the TCRdb table lists in-frame clones only, not all of them. The sample has around 190,000 clones; around three quarters are singletons. Material for sequencing was PBMCs. These receptor sequences come from a man aged 35-49 years in good health and CMV-seronegative.

This chain links TRBV7-9 with TRBJ2-2; no clear D. This CDR3 comprises 15 residues. Germline CDR1 is SEHNR and CDR2 is FQNEAQ (reference sequence). The V gene lost 1 base and the J gene lost 4 bases, with 10 bases spanning the gap. CDR3 in amino acids: CASSLGALGTGELFF. The CDR3 region has the DNA TGTGCCAGCAGCTTAGGAGCGCTGGGCACCGGGGAGCTGTTTTTT.

In DNA, the CDR3 is TGTGCCAGCAGCGGACAGGGCACCGGGGAGCTGTTTTTT. Its protein product is CASSGQGTGELFF. V gene TRBV7-9 combines with J gene TRBJ2-2; 8 bases align to TRBD1. From germline, CDR1 is SEHNR and CDR2 FQNEAQ (reference sequence). The CDR3 is made up of 13 amino acids. V shed 5 bases and J 4 bases; nucleotides not matched to a gene: 0.

The chain links TRBV5-4 to TRBJ2-2, with D perhaps matching TRBD2 (6 bases). This CDR3 spans 16 amino acids. Trimming stripped 0 bases from V and 1 base from J, with 10 bases between. CDR1 is SGHNT and CDR2 is YYREEE in the germline V gene (reference sequence). The CDR3 sequence is CASSLEEGENTGELFF. CDR3 coding DNA: TGTGCCAGCAGCTTGGAGGAGGGAGAGAACACCGGGGAGCTGTTTTTT.

This clone showed up just a few times. This sequence joins TRBV7-3 and TRBJ2-5; tentatively, D is TRBD1 (5 bases). The CDR3 runs to 14 residues. V shed 2 bases and J shed 7 bases, with 14 bases lying between them. From germline, CDR1 is SGHTA and CDR2 FQGTGA. The CDR3 loop is CASSLRGRDRTQYF. CDR3 nucleotides: TGTGCCAGCAGCTTACGAGGCAGGGATCGGACCCAGTACTTC.

The genes are TRBV7-3 and TRBJ1-4; D uncertain. Trimming removed 3 bases from V and 0 bases from J, with 8 bases in between. The germline CDR1 and CDR2 sequences are SGHTA and FQGTGA. The length of the CDR3 is 15 residues. As DNA, the CDR3 is TGTGCCAGCAGCTTGGAGGGAGCAACTAATGAAAAACTGTTTTTT. This translates into CASSLEGATNEKLFF.

This clone was picked up a small number of times. J is TRBJ1-1 and V is TRBV7-2; D is uncertain. The V end lost 7 bases, the J end lost 7 bases, and 19 bases lay between the germline ends. The V gene's germline CDR1 is SGHTA and CDR2 FQGNSA. This CDR3 is 14 amino acids long. As DNA, the CDR3 is TGTGCCAGCACCCGGACCGGAACGGGATTTGAAGCTTTCTTT. Protein product: CASTRTGTGFEAFF.

This clone was seen a few times. This chain uses TRBV6-1 with TRBJ1-1; D may be TRBD1 (5 bases). The CDR3 sequence is 11 residues long. The germline V and J ends were trimmed by 6 bases and 7 bases, with 9 bases remaining between them. Germline assignment: CDR1 MNHNS and CDR2 SASEGT. The CDR3 sequence: CASRGLYEAFF. CDR3 sequence (DNA): TGTGCCAGCAGGGGACTGTATGAAGCTTTCTTT.

The rearrangement joins TRBV18 to TRBJ1-1, with D maybe TRBD1 (6 bases). The CDR3 is made up of 16 amino acids. V was shortened by 6 bases and J by 3 bases, with 20 bases between the two germline ends. Germline CDR1 reads KGHSH; CDR2 reads LQKENI. In DNA, the CDR3 is TGTGCCAGCTCCCGCGGCCAGGGGTTCAGGGACACTGAAGCTTTCTTT. It encodes CASSRGQGFRDTEAFF. The whole variable domain, filled in from reference TRBV18 and TRBJ1-1, reads NAGVMQNPRHLVRRRGQEARLRCSPMKGHSHVYWYRQLPEEGLKFMVYLQKENIIDESGMPKERFSAEFPKEGPSILRIQQVVRGDSAAYFCASSRGQGFRDTEAFFGQGTRLTVV.

The CDR3 bases are TGTGCCAGCAGTGATTTGGGGCAGAACACTGAAGCTTTCTTT. It encodes CASSDLGQNTEAFF. The chain is built from TRBV2 and TRBJ1-1; TRBD1 is a possible D gene (5 bases). V was pared by 3 bases and J by 1 base, with 9 bases between. This CDR3 region has 14 residues. Germline V gives CDR1 SNHLY, CDR2 FYNNEI.

CDR3 residues: CASGQPGVGTEAFF. Here the CDR3 DNA reads TGTGCTAGTGGTCAACCAGGGGTGGGCACTGAAGCTTTCTTT. The chain carries TRBV12-5 and TRBJ1-1; TRBD1 is a possible D gene (6 bases). V gave up 5 bases and J gave up 4 bases, with 14 bases separating them. Germline-derived CDR1 and CDR2 are LGHNT and FRNRAP. The CDR3 is 14 amino acids.

V usage is TRBV28 and J usage is TRBJ2-2, with 10 bases aligning to TRBD1. V lost 5 bases and J lost 3; bases outside the gene matches: 3. CDR3 length equals 15 residues. Germline V gives CDR1 MDHEN, CDR2 SYDVKM. The CDR3 loop reads CASSAGTGDTGELFF. The CDR3 DNA follows: TGTGCCAGCAGTGCCGGGACAGGGGACACCGGGGAGCTGTTTTTT.

This clone was seen a handful of times. This specimen includes other DNA sequences encoding the same CDR3. This sequence joins TRBV6-5 and TRBJ2-2, with D tentatively TRBD1 (5 bases). This CDR3 has 13 amino acids. Germline values: CDR1 MNHEY, CDR2 SVGAGI. V lost 5 bases and J lost 5, with 9 bases in between. CDR3 sequence: CASSRQGTGELFF. The CDR3 region has the DNA TGTGCCAGCAGTAGGCAGGGTACCGGGGAGCTGTTTTTT.

This clone was observed a single time. The V gene is TRBV27, the J gene TRBJ1-6, with a tentative D call TRBD1 (6 bases). Per germline, CDR1 MNHEY and CDR2 SMNVEV (reference sequence). V lost 5 bases and J 3 bases, leaving 8 bases between the germline ends. The CDR3 sequence is 14 residues long. The CDR3 sequence is CASSGQYYNSPLHF. CDR3 nucleotides: TGTGCCAGCAGTGGACAGTACTATAATTCACCCCTCCACTTT.

The genes are TRBV5-4 and TRBJ2-7; 15 bases are a match to TRBD2. V shed 3 bases and J 2 bases; nucleotides not matched to a gene: 9. The germline CDR1 and CDR2 sequences are SGHNT and YYREEE (reference sequence). This CDR3 contains 18 residues. Here the CDR3 reads CASSSRGLAGGIAYEQYF. Written as DNA, the CDR3 is TGTGCCAGCAGCTCTAGAGGACTAGCGGGAGGGATAGCCTACGAGCAGTACTTC.

The chain links TRBV6-5 to TRBJ2-7; D is perhaps TRBD1 (6 bases). The CDR3 spans 14 residues. Germline-derived CDR1 and CDR2 are MNHEY and SVGAGI. The germline V and J ends were trimmed by 0 bases and 7 bases, with 13 bases remaining between them. CDR3 DNA sequence: TGTGCCAGCAGTTACTCGAACAGGGTGGGAGAGCAGTACTTC. This gives the protein CASSYSNRVGEQYF.

There are a few counts of this clone. The chain uses TRBV5-4 and TRBJ1-6, with a tentative D call TRBD1 (6 bases). Trimming shortened V by 0 bases and J by 8 bases, and 15 bases separated the two germline ends. Germline-derived CDR1 and CDR2 are SGHNT and YYREEE (reference sequence). This CDR3 has 16 amino acids. In nucleotides, the CDR3 is TGTGCCAGCAGCTTGGGCAGGGGAAGAAGCGATTCACCCCTCCACTTT. Amino acids: CASSLGRGRSDSPLHF.

The chain carries TRBV7-9 and TRBJ2-7, with TRBD2 matching over 7 bases. V shed 6 bases and J 5 bases; nucleotides not matched to a gene: 13. CDR1 SEHNR and CDR2 FQNEAQ come from the germline V gene (reference sequence). This CDR3 has 15 residues. The CDR3 here is CASRGVEASGDEQYF. Written as DNA, the CDR3 is TGTGCCAGCAGGGGGGTGGAGGCTAGCGGAGACGAGCAGTACTTC.

V and J are TRBV11-2 and TRBJ1-3, with TRBD1 as a possible D gene (6 bases). V shed 0 bases and J shed 0 bases, with 18 bases lying between them. This CDR3 is 19 amino acids long. Germline V gene data show CDR1 as SGHAT and CDR2 as FQNNGV. Here the CDR3 DNA reads TGTGCCAGCAGCTTAGATTGGGCACAGGGAACGACCTCTGGAAACACCATATATTTT. This translates into CASSLDWAQGTTSGNTIYF.

This clone has a single count. The CDR3 is CSAEHNTEAFF. As DNA, the CDR3 is TGCAGTGCTGAACATAACACTGAAGCTTTCTTT. The chain employs TRBV20-1 and TRBJ1-1; D remains ambiguous. The CDR3 is 11 amino acids. The V and J ends lost 5 bases and 2 bases respectively, with 6 bases between them. The germline CDR1 and CDR2 sequences are DFQATT and SNEGSKA (reference sequence).

The chain combines TRBV7-2 with TRBJ1-1; 7 positions match TRBD1. The CDR3 runs 13 residues. V lost 3 bases and J lost 10; bases outside the gene matches: 8. Germline values: CDR1 SGHTA, CDR2 FQGNSA. The CDR3 DNA follows: TGTGCCAGCAGCTTTGACACCAACAGGGGAGCTTTCTTT. Translating it yields CASSFDTNRGAFF.

The chain has TRBV2 and TRBJ2-3; TRBD2 is a possible D gene (6 bases). This CDR3 is 14 amino acids long. Trimming cost V 5 bases and J 7 bases, with 16 bases left between them. Germline CDR1 is SNHLY and CDR2 is FYNNEI. The CDR3 loop reads CASSPGLGGYTQYF. CDR3 DNA sequence: TGTGCCAGCAGTCCCGGCCTGGGGGGATATACGCAGTATTTT.

V gene TRBV11-2 combines with J gene TRBJ2-3; 7 bases match TRBD1. Germline CDR1 SGHAT, CDR2 FQNNGV. This CDR3 has 15 residues. J was trimmed by 5 bases and V by 5 bases; bases with no gene match: 10. CDR3 sequence: CASSPLTGYQDTQYF. CDR3 in DNA: TGTGCCAGCAGCCCTCTGACAGGGTACCAAGATACGCAGTATTTT. Full variable domain (outside the CDR3, taken from reference TRBV11-2 and TRBJ2-3): EAGVAQSPRYKIIEKRQSVAFWCNPISGHATLYWYQQILGQGPKLLIQFQNNGVVDDSQLPKDRFSAERLKGVDSTLKIQPAKLEDSAVYLCASSPLTGYQDTQYFGPGTRLTVL.

The chain uses TRBV7-9 and TRBJ1-1; tentative D call: TRBD1 (5 bases). This CDR3 is built from 16 residues. Germline V lookup: CDR1 SEHNR, CDR2 FQNEAQ (reference sequence). Trimming removed 5 bases at V and 4 bases at J, with 20 bases between. CDR3 sequence (DNA): TGTGCCAGCAGCCCCGGCGGGAGGGGAGTTAGCACTGAAGCTTTCTTT. This encodes CASSPGGRGVSTEAFF.

The genes are TRBV4-1 and TRBJ2-7; TRBD1 matches at 8 bases. The CDR3 totals 15 residues. Germline CDR1 MGHRA, CDR2 YSYEKL. The J segment lost 1 base and the V segment lost 4 bases, leaving 6 bases of the junction unmatched. The CDR3 spells CASSLQGAPSYEQYF. DNA for the CDR3: TGCGCCAGCAGCCTCCAGGGGGCTCCGTCCTACGAGCAGTACTTC.